A selection of T cell receptor beta chains follows, all from one sample in a study of human T cells and chemical hapten exposure. A single record per CDR3 protein comes from TCRdb applying MiXCR to the RACE reads. Among over 100,000 distinct CDR3 sequences listed, 11% were seen once. This specimen consisted of whole blood, obtained in connection with sensitization to the hapten diphenylcyclopropenone (DPC). These receptors all stem from a woman in her forties or fifties with alopecia areata. Some clones in this sample may be carry-over from other donors' samples. Each CDR3 is given without its conserved first and last residue. The D gene is left open where the match is weak. The listing skips clone size in some rows; elsewhere it reads once, few, many or a size class.

V	D	J	size	CDR3
TRBV5-1	TRBD1	TRBJ1-1	many	ASSSDRDTEAF
TRBV20-1	TRBD2	TRBJ2-3	many	SAVTDLAGASPFSTDTQY
TRBV3-1	NA	TRBJ1-5	NA	ASSQAGTFSNQPQH
TRBV7-9	NA	TRBJ1-5	NA	ASSLFGQPQH
TRBV12-3/TRBV12-4	NA	TRBJ1-1	many	ASSRGTLMNTEAF
TRBV20-1	TRBD1	TRBJ2-3	NA	SASPGQGQDTQY
TRBV5-6	NA	TRBJ2-4	NA	ASSLDGGNAKNIQY
TRBV29-1	NA	TRBJ2-7	many	SVEVQGTHEQY
TRBV28	NA	TRBJ2-1	NA	ASSLRGWRYNEQF
TRBV6-2/TRBV6-3	TRBD2	TRBJ2-7	few	ASSYSILAKLSYEQY
TRBV7-9	TRBD1	TRBJ1-1	few	ASSPRTGDMNTEAF
TRBV14	TRBD2	TRBJ2-6	NA	ASSPRGRAITGANVLT
TRBV29-1	TRBD2	TRBJ2-1	few	SVLGGIAGNEQF
TRBV11-2	NA	TRBJ2-7	NA	ASSLDSNFYEQY
TRBV24-1	TRBD2	TRBJ2-2	many	ATSDLVGRDTGELF
TRBV6-5	TRBD1	TRBJ1-5	NA	ASSTGGLGQPQH
TRBV23-1	NA	TRBJ1-4	many	ASSQLRQDINATNEKLF
TRBV10-3	TRBD2	TRBJ2-1	NA	AISGLAGGNEQF
TRBV5-1	NA	TRBJ1-6	NA	ASSLEGWSYNSPLH
TRBV5-1	NA	TRBJ2-2	few	ASSPSVSGTGELF
TRBV7-2	NA	TRBJ2-1	NA	ASSLRGRESYNEQF
TRBV28	NA	TRBJ2-5	NA	ASTWGRQKTQY
TRBV20-1	NA	TRBJ1-5	many	SASGATSNQPQH
TRBV28	NA	TRBJ1-5	NA	ASSFRGGNQPQH
TRBV14	NA	TRBJ2-7	NA	ASSPYRDGSYEQY
TRBV29-1	NA	TRBJ1-3	NA	SVVVGNTIY
TRBV12-3/TRBV12-4	NA	TRBJ2-1	few	ASSLNSPLNEQF
TRBV29-1	NA	TRBJ2-5	many	SSNEGGPGETQY
TRBV25-1	NA	TRBJ2-3	few	ASSEPAGGTDTQY
TRBV7-6	NA	TRBJ1-4	few	ASSLAPATNEKLF
TRBV28	NA	TRBJ1-1	NA	ASRPPSLTGDTEAF
TRBV12-3/TRBV12-4	TRBD1	TRBJ1-1	few	ASSPWDRGLAF
TRBV7-2	TRBD2	TRBJ2-7	NA	ASSLARGGGAVEQY
TRBV18	TRBD1	TRBJ1-2	many	ASSPGQGGGYT
TRBV6-5	TRBD2	TRBJ2-2	once	ASSYGGLAGQNTGELF
TRBV28	TRBD1	TRBJ1-2	NA	ASSLWTGGLSYGYT
TRBV6-1	NA	TRBJ1-4	NA	ASSPNWYEKLF
TRBV13	NA	TRBJ2-7	NA	ASSPRGGGYEQY
TRBV29-1	TRBD2	TRBJ2-7	NA	SVEEGLAEGYEQY
TRBV20-1	NA	TRBJ1-5	NA	SASEGGAQPQH
TRBV29-1	NA	TRBJ2-3	many	SVVGNRGTDTQY
TRBV29-1	NA	TRBJ2-7	many	SVEGQGKDEQY
TRBV9	TRBD2	TRBJ2-3	many	ASSVGLAGGPRTDTQY
TRBV7-9	NA	TRBJ1-5	few	ASSNGMAGGPQH
TRBV27	NA	TRBJ2-7	NA	ASSLDWRGEQY
TRBV20-1	NA	TRBJ2-7	NA	SANTRNLYEQY
TRBV5-1	TRBD2	TRBJ2-3	few	ASSPGTSADTQY
TRBV7-2	NA	TRBJ1-3	NA	ASSRIQTGFGNTIY
TRBV5-1	TRBD1	TRBJ2-2	few	ASSPGMGQLTGELF
TRBV13	NA	TRBJ2-3	NA	ASSLALATDTQY
TRBV28	TRBD2	TRBJ2-1	few	ASSSFGRATYNEQF
TRBV28	TRBD2	TRBJ2-3	many	ASSSGLASADTQY
TRBV24-1	TRBD1	TRBJ2-1	many	ATSDPQTHRGRF
TRBV20-1	TRBD1	TRBJ2-7	many	SARQGEYEQY
TRBV10-3	NA	TRBJ2-5	few	AISDAEETQY
TRBV6-5	NA	TRBJ1-2	few	ASRGDTYGYT
TRBV7-2	TRBD2	TRBJ2-7	NA	ASSLSGSGRYSYEQY
TRBV2	NA	TRBJ1-5	many	ASRLRLRSNQPQH
TRBV28	NA	TRBJ2-7	few	ASSPFPGEASYEQY